The rows below give T cell receptor beta chains drawn from one sample of a study of CD8+ T cells in alopecia areata. Assay used: immunoSEQ multiplex PCR; TCRdb lists only in-frame clones, some missing. The sample comprises 80,000 to 100,000 clones, about two fifths of which are singletons, and 1% to 1.5% rests with the top ten. Sequencing used CD4+ T cells sorted from blood. Receptors originate from a human donor with alopecia areata. Each CDR3 is given with its conserved first and last residue. A D gene is named only where the DNA matches it firmly. The size of a clone is reported for some rows only, either as once, few or many, or as a class for expanded clones.

cdr3_nt cdr3_aa clone_size j_call d_call v_call
TGTGCCAGCAACCTGGGGGGACTTCCCAATGAGCAGTTCTTC CASNLGGLPNEQFF few TRBJ2-1 - TRBV7-9
TGTGCCAGCAGTGAACCGTGGACAAGGCTACAGAGAAAAAACAATGAGCAGTTCTTC CASSEPWTRLQRKNNEQFF - TRBJ2-1 - TRBV6-1
TGTGCCAGCAGTTTTAAGCGAGGAGACGGACGCGAGCAGTTCTTC CASSFKRGDGREQFF few TRBJ2-1 - TRBV27
TGCGCCAGCAGCCCGGGACTAGACTCCTACGAGCAGTACTTC CASSPGLDSYEQYF - TRBJ2-7 TRBD2 TRBV5-1
TGTGCCAGCAGCGTAGGGCCTCTCACGGGGGAGACCCAGTACTTC CASSVGPLTGETQYF - TRBJ2-5 - TRBV9
TGTGCCAGCAGCTCCGGTCAGGGCTTCTACGAGCAGTACTTC CASSSGQGFYEQYF few TRBJ2-7 - TRBV7-6
TGCAGCGTTGGAGAAGGCAATCAGCCCCAGCATTTT CSVGEGNQPQHF few TRBJ1-5 - TRBV29-1
TGTGCCAGCAGCTTAATCCGAGGGGCAGGCACAGATACGCAGTATTTT CASSLIRGAGTDTQYF - TRBJ2-3 - TRBV7-9
TGTGCCAGCAGCATAGCGGGGGGCAACACAGATACGCAGTATTTT CASSIAGGNTDTQYF - TRBJ2-3 TRBD2 TRBV7-2
TGTGCCAGCACCCCGATACAGGGAAACTCTGGAAACACCATATATTTT CASTPIQGNSGNTIYF - TRBJ1-3 - TRBV6-6
TGCAGCGTTGTACAAAACTATGGCTACACCTTC CSVVQNYGYTF - TRBJ1-2 - TRBV29-1
TGTGCCAGCAGCTTAGAGCACAGGGTTGGCGAGCAGTACTTC CASSLEHRVGEQYF few TRBJ2-7 - TRBV7-9
TGTGCCAGCAGTGACCTAGCGGGTAGCACAGATACGCAGTATTTT CASSDLAGSTDTQYF - TRBJ2-3 TRBD2 TRBV6-6
TGTGCCAGCATGGGGGGCGAAGGCACAGATACGCAGTATTTT CASMGGEGTDTQYF - TRBJ2-3 - TRBV28
TGTGCCTGGAGTGTTGTCACTTCCTATGGCTACACCTTC CAWSVVTSYGYTF - TRBJ1-2 - TRBV30
TGTGCCTGGAGTGGACAGGGATTTCAGCCCCAGCATTTT CAWSGQGFQPQHF - TRBJ1-5 TRBD1 TRBV30
TGCGCCAGCAGCTCCCTTTCGAGAGAGACCCAGTACTTC CASSSLSRETQYF - TRBJ2-5 - TRBV5-1
TGTGCCAGCTCACCCCGAAGGACTAGGATCCAAGATACGCAGTATTTT CASSPRRTRIQDTQYF - TRBJ2-3 TRBD2 TRBV18
TGCGCCAGCAGCTTGGGAGACCTTCCCAATCAGCCCCAGCATTTT CASSLGDLPNQPQHF medium-sized TRBJ1-5 - TRBV5-1
TGTGCCAGCAGCTCGAACAGCGGACCCTACGAGCAGTACTTC CASSSNSGPYEQYF - TRBJ2-7 - TRBV7-2
TGCGCCAGCAGCTTGGTTTTCCCCGCTGAAGCTTTCTTT CASSLVFPAEAFF few TRBJ1-1 - TRBV5-1
TGCGCCAGCAGCACGGGACTAGCTAGGAACATTCAGTACTTC CASSTGLARNIQYF - TRBJ2-4 TRBD2 TRBV4-1
TGTGCCAGCAGTGCCAGCGGGGGGGCTCTGTCAGACATTCAGTACTTC CASSASGGALSDIQYF medium-sized TRBJ2-4 TRBD2 TRBV2
TGTGCCAGCAGCTGGAATAGCGGGCTCGGGGAGCTGTTTTTT CASSWNSGLGELFF few TRBJ2-2 TRBD2 TRBV11-2
TGCGCCAGCAGGACCGGGCTAGCGGGGTCCTACGAGCAGTACTTC CASRTGLAGSYEQYF few TRBJ2-7 TRBD2 TRBV4-1
TGTGCCAGCAGCAAGAGACTTCCCCCACAGGGAGGTACGCAGTATTTT CASSKRLPPQGGTQYF few TRBJ2-3 - TRBV4-1
TGTGCCAGCAGCCCACTTCTCGGGGCAACCGTAGACTATGGCTACACCTTC CASSPLLGATVDYGYTF once TRBJ1-2 - TRBV9
TGTGCCAGCTCATCGGACAGATACGAGCAGTACTTC CASSSDRYEQYF few TRBJ2-7 - TRBV18
TGTGCCAGCAGCTTAGTAGGGGTTGCTAATGAAAAACTGTTTTTT CASSLVGVANEKLFF few TRBJ1-4 - TRBV7-2
TGTGCCAGCGCTTTTCGCCCGGGTTCGGCCGGGGAGCTGTTTTTT CASAFRPGSAGELFF - TRBJ2-2 - TRBV7-8